The 23 T cell receptor beta chains reported below all come from one sample, sequenced in a study of T cells in Graves' hyperthyroidism and ophthalmopathy. From RNA transcripts, TCR beta CDR3 regions were amplified. Primed by the HTBI set, a first-round RT-PCR was run on the TCR CDR3. One entry per CDR3 protein, called by TCRdb with MiXCR from the multiplex PCR reads. Here the sample spans over 450,000 distinct CDR3 sequences, 14% being singletons. The sequenced material came from blood. The receptor source for this set is a woman aged 18-29 years with Graves' hyperthyroidism.

This clonotype was counted a few times. The genes are TRBV19 and TRBJ2-3; D is perhaps TRBD1 or TRBD2 (6 bases each). Trimming stripped 6 bases from V and 1 base from J, with 17 bases between. Germline loops: CDR1 LNHDA, CDR2 SQIVND (reference sequence). The CDR3 contains 16 residues. The CDR3 DNA reads TGTGCCAGTAGCGCCGGGGGCGGGGCTGGCACAGATACGCAGTATTTT. It yields the protein CASSAGGGAGTDTQYF.

At least ten counts were recorded for this clonotype. The rearrangement joins TRBV27 to TRBJ2-7; 12 nucleotides match TRBD2. The CDR3 runs 15 residues. Germline CDR1 MNHEY, CDR2 SMNVEV (reference sequence). J lost 1 base, V lost 4 bases, and 2 bases had no gene match. The CDR3 sequence: CASSWGLAGSYEQYF. CDR3 sequence (DNA): TGTGCCAGCAGTTGGGGACTAGCGGGTTCCTACGAGCAGTACTTC.

This clonotype was observed many times. The genes are TRBV6-1 and TRBJ2-7, with TRBD1 identical over 8 bases. The trim removed 6 bases at V and 7 bases at J, leaving 11 bases unmatched. The CDR3 totals 14 residues. The germline V gene encodes CDR1 MNHNS and CDR2 SASEGT. CDR3 sequence (DNA): TGTGCCAGCAGGATCGGACAGGGCTTGGGGGAGCAGTACTTC. It is translated as CASRIGQGLGEQYF.

At least ten counts were recorded for this clonotype. The chain has TRBV19 and TRBJ2-2, with D unclear. Trimming shortened V by 4 bases and J by 6 bases, and 6 bases separated the two germline ends. CDR1 and CDR2 (germline): LNHDA, SQIVND (reference sequence). This CDR3 comprises 12 residues. CDR3 amino acids: CASSTFSGELFF. CDR3 nucleotides: TGTGCCAGTAGTACCTTTTCCGGGGAGCTGTTTTTT. The full variable domain, completed using reference TRBV19 and TRBJ2-2, is DGGITQSPKYLFRKEGQNVTLSCEQNLNHDAMYWYRQDPGQGLRLIYYSQIVNDFQKGDIAEGYSVSREKKESFPLTVTSAQKNPTAFYLCASSTFSGELFFGEGSRLTVL.

This clonotype was seen only a few times. CDR3 nucleotides: TGTGCCAGCAGAAATTTCGACACGAACACTGAAGCTTTCTTT. Encoded protein: CASRNFDTNTEAFF. The chain carries TRBV12-3 or TRBV12-4 and TRBJ1-1, with unresolved D. V lost 6 bases, J lost 1 base, and 12 bases lay in between. The CDR3 runs to 14 residues.

This clonotype was seen repeatedly, ten times or more. The gene calls are TRBV7-3 and TRBJ2-3, with D possibly being TRBD2 (5 bases). V lost 1 base and J 1 base, leaving 12 bases between the germline ends. CDR1 and CDR2 from the germline V gene are SGHTA and FQGTGA. There are 16 residues in the CDR3. The CDR3 nucleotides are TGTGCCAGCAGCTTAAGGAGTAGCGTGGGCACAGATACGCAGTATTTT. It encodes CASSLRSSVGTDTQYF. Full variable domain (outside the CDR3, taken from reference TRBV7-3 and TRBJ2-3): GAGVSQTPSNKVTEKGKYVELRCDPISGHTALYWYRQSLGQGPEFLIYFQGTGAADDSGLPNDRFFAVRPEGSVSTLKIQRTERGDSAVYLCASSLRSSVGTDTQYFGPGTRLTVL.

The V and J genes are TRBV4-2 and TRBJ1-4; D is perhaps TRBD1 (6 bases). Deletions cut 0 bases from V and 6 bases from J, with 17 bases between. This CDR3 spans 17 amino acids. Germline V CDR1 and CDR2: LGHNA, YNFKEQ. The DNA for the CDR3 is TGTGCCAGCAGCCAAGATCTTGGATTACAGGGAGATGAAAAACTGTTTTTT. Its protein is CASSQDLGLQGDEKLFF.

The sample holds many counts of this clonotype. J is TRBJ2-7 and V is TRBV20-1, with 8 bases matching TRBD1. Germline values: CDR1 DFQATT, CDR2 SNEGSKA (reference sequence). The V gene end was trimmed by 5 bases and the J gene end by 1 base; junction bases not matched to a gene: 7. This CDR3 comprises 14 residues. The CDR3 bases are TGCAGTGCTGGGGACAGGATCCTATCCTACGAGCAGTACTTC. Amino acids: CSAGDRILSYEQYF.

This clonotype has a handful of counts. The rearrangement joins TRBV6-4 to TRBJ1-1, with D uncertain. CDR1 MRHNA and CDR2 SNTAGT come from the germline V gene. CDR3 size: 13 residues. The ends were cut back, 3 bases at V and 2 bases at J, with 7 bases in the middle. CDR3 sequence (DNA): TGTGCCAGCAGTGATGGTTTTAACACTGAAGCTTTCTTT. This sequence encodes CASSDGFNTEAFF.

This clonotype was recorded many times. The gene calls are TRBV5-1 and TRBJ2-1; 7 bases match TRBD1. With 3 bases clipped from V and 0 bases from J, the junction kept 6 bases outside the gene matches. This CDR3 contains 16 residues. Per the germline V gene, CDR1 is SGHRS and CDR2 is YFSETQ. The CDR3 here is CASSSPGQSSYNEQFF. Written as DNA, the CDR3 is TGCGCCAGCAGCTCCCCGGGACAGTCCTCCTACAATGAGCAGTTCTTC.

This chain connects TRBV11-2 to TRBJ2-2, with a possible D match to TRBD1 (5 bases). The V gene's germline CDR1 is SGHAT and CDR2 FQNNGV. V was trimmed by 3 bases and J by 4 bases, leaving 12 bases between them. CDR3 length equals 15 residues. The CDR3 DNA sequence: TGTGCCAGCAGCTTTCAGGGTGTCGTCACCGGGGAGCTGTTTTTT. This sequence encodes CASSFQGVVTGELFF. Full variable domain (outside the CDR3, taken from reference TRBV11-2 and TRBJ2-2): EAGVAQSPRYKIIEKRQSVAFWCNPISGHATLYWYQQILGQGPKLLIQFQNNGVVDDSQLPKDRFSAERLKGVDSTLKIQPAKLEDSAVYLCASSFQGVVTGELFFGEGSRLTVL.

This sequence joins TRBV6-1 and TRBJ1-5, with TRBD1 identical over 7 bases. The germline CDR1 and CDR2 sequences are MNHNS and SASEGT. This CDR3 contains 13 residues. V shed 10 bases and J 2 bases; nucleotides not matched to a gene: 5. CDR3 sequence (DNA): TGTGCCACCAATGACAGGGGCAATCAGCCCCAGCATTTT. Its translation: CATNDRGNQPQHF.

This clonotype showed up many times. This sequence joins TRBV6-1 and TRBJ1-1; no definite D call. This CDR3 is built from 19 residues. The V end was cut by 5 bases, the J end by 0 bases, with 25 bases between. CDR1 MNHNS and CDR2 SASEGT come from the germline V gene. DNA of the CDR3: TGTGCCAGCAGTTTGGACCGCTGGAAGGCCGCTGGGATGAACACTGAAGCTTTCTTT. This sequence encodes CASSLDRWKAAGMNTEAFF.

This chain uses TRBV18 with TRBJ2-7; D may be TRBD1 (5 bases). The CDR3 extends over 14 amino acids. Germline CDR1 and CDR2: KGHSH and LQKENI. CDR3 residues: CASPPEGARSEQYV. The CDR3 region has the DNA TGTGCCAGCCCACCTGAAGGGGCCCGGAGCGAGCAGTACGTC.

This clonotype has ten or more counts. V and J are TRBV12-3 or TRBV12-4 and TRBJ1-1; tentative D call: TRBD1 (5 bases). The CDR3 contains 14 residues. V was shortened by 3 bases and J by 4 bases, with 12 bases between the two germline ends. The CDR3 DNA reads as TGTGCCAGCAGTTTCGGGGGGAGAGCCACTGAAGCTTTCTTT. Translating it yields CASSFGGRATEAFF.

At least ten counts were recorded for this clonotype. CDR3 in amino acids: CSVEGQFVADTQYF. In DNA, the CDR3 is TGCAGCGTTGAAGGGCAGTTTGTTGCAGATACGCAGTATTTT. The genes are TRBV29-1 and TRBJ2-3; no firm D call. V was clipped by 1 base and J by 4 bases, with 12 bases between them. CDR3 length: 14 amino acids. Germline-derived CDR1 and CDR2 are SQVTM and ANQGSEA.

This clonotype was counted a few times. This chain links TRBV20-1 with TRBJ2-7, with 9 nucleotides matching TRBD1. V was clipped by 3 bases and J by 4 bases; unmatched bases: 7. Germline CDR1 DFQATT, CDR2 SNEGSKA (reference sequence). The CDR3 sequence is 14 residues long. CDR3 sequence reads: CSARTGQGKYEQYF. In nucleotides, the CDR3 is TGCAGTGCTAGGACGGGACAGGGAAAGTACGAGCAGTACTTC.

On this clonotype: Given a much more abundant clone one base away, this may be a read error. The chain carries TRBV30 and TRBJ2-7; no reliable D call. Trimming stripped 6 bases from V and 4 bases from J, with 10 bases between. The V gene's germline CDR1 is GTSNPN and CDR2 SVGIG (reference sequence). The CDR3 consists of 11 residues. The CDR3, as DNA: TGTGCCTGTGGACGGGTTTACGAGCAGTACGTC. This translates into CACGRVYEQYV.

This clonotype was seen at least ten times. J is TRBJ2-5 and V is TRBV19, with 9 bases fitting TRBD2. V gave up 6 bases and J gave up 9 bases; unmatched junction bases: 20. The CDR3 is made up of 17 amino acids. CDR1 LNHDA and CDR2 SQIVND come from the germline V gene (reference sequence). The CDR3 region is CASSPRVTSGLSIPQYF. The CDR3 nucleotides are TGTGCCAGTAGCCCTCGGGTGACTAGCGGTCTCTCCATCCCCCAGTACTTC.

The table lists this clonotype with a few counts. The V call is TRBV20-1, the J call TRBJ1-2; no definite D call. The ends were cut back, 2 bases at V and 6 bases at J, with 16 bases in the middle. The CDR3 has 14 amino acids. The germline CDR1 and CDR2 sequences are DFQATT and SNEGSKA (reference sequence). The CDR3 coding sequence is TGCAGTGCTAGAACCCGACGGAGGATCGATGGCTACACCTTC. Translating gives CSARTRRRIDGYTF.

This clonotype was found many times. The J gene is TRBJ1-1, the V gene TRBV6-1; D not resolved. Looked up from germline, CDR1 is MNHNS and CDR2 is SASEGT. V dropped 8 bases and J dropped 6 bases, with 10 bases sitting between them. The CDR3 loop spans 11 amino acids. For the CDR3, the DNA is TGTGCCAGCGGAAATGGACCTGAAGCTTTCTTT. It encodes CASGNGPEAFF.

V is TRBV30 and J is TRBJ2-1; 12 positions match TRBD2. V gave up 0 bases and J gave up 3 bases; unmatched junction bases: 21. The CDR3 is made up of 22 amino acids. Germline V gene sequence: CDR1 GTSNPN, CDR2 SVGIG (reference sequence). For the CDR3, the DNA is TGTGCCTGGAGTGTATATGGTCGAGGTGGACTAGCGGGAATAGGGGACTACAATGAGCAGTTCTTC. The encoded protein is CAWSVYGRGGLAGIGDYNEQFF.

The chain combines TRBV3-1 with TRBJ1-5; 7 bases map to TRBD1. J was trimmed by 5 bases and V by 3 bases; bases with no gene match: 1. The germline gives CDR1 LGHDT, CDR2 YNNKEL (reference sequence). The CDR3 has 13 amino acids. CDR3 coding DNA: TGTGCCAGCAGCCAGACAGGGCATCAGCCCCAGCATTTT. This encodes CASSQTGHQPQHF.